The T cell receptor beta chain under discussion was sequenced for a study of cytotoxic CD8 clonotypes in ibrutinib-treated CLL. Study in general: Averaging across samples gave about 230,000 productive templates and over 85,000 productive rearrangements.

This clone showed up just a few times. Its cognate antigen is unknown. Clones were sequenced by immunoSEQ multiplex PCR, and TCRdb holds only the in-frame ones, with some missing. The data hold approximately 210,000 clones, with about 72% observed a single time. Findings and caveats of the study: Pretreatment clonality was elevated relative to age-matched healthy donors and paralleled circulating CD8+ T-cell counts. Clonality rose at ibrutinib response, held steady in sustained remission, and fell toward baseline at progression.

CDR3 size: 14 residues. CDR1 and CDR2 from the germline V gene are SNHLY and FYNNEI. V was pared by 5 bases and J by 0 bases, with 10 bases between. The source of this sequence is a human donor with chronic lymphocytic leukemia. The material was PBMCs, obtained after 24 months of ibrutinib treatment. The chain uses TRBV2 and TRBJ1-2; a weak D match, TRBD1 (6 bases). The CDR3 reads CASSPDRTNYGYTF. CDR3 in DNA: TGTGCCAGCAGTCCCGACAGGACTAACTATGGCTACACCTTC.